A selection of T cell receptor beta chains follows, all from one sample in a study of blood T cell repertoires in COVID-19. TCRdb keeps only in-frame clones here, not all; method: immunoSEQ multiplex PCR. Among about 98,000 clones listed, 70% to 90% were seen once. Material: peripheral blood. The receptors shown here come from a man aged 50 to 60 with active or convalescent COVID-19. The CDR3 runs from the conserved cysteine through the conserved F or W. The order of the fields is clone size, D gene, J gene, V gene, CDR3 protein, CDR3 DNA. The D gene is left open where the match is weak. Clone size appears in some rows only: once, few, many, or a class for an expanded clone.

clone_size: .; d_call: .; j_call: TRBJ2-5; v_call: TRBV7-9; cdr3_aa: CASDRFQETQYF; cdr3_nt: TGTGCCAGTGACAGGTTCCAAGAGACCCAGTACTTC
clone_size: .; d_call: TRBD1; j_call: TRBJ2-1; v_call: TRBV6-4; cdr3_aa: CASKWSGGSNEQFF; cdr3_nt: TGTGCCAGCAAGTGGTCAGGGGGTAGCAATGAGCAGTTCTTC
clone_size: .; d_call: TRBD2; j_call: TRBJ2-5; v_call: TRBV3-1/TRBV3-2; cdr3_aa: CASRSTSGGRETQYF; cdr3_nt: TGTGCCAGCAGATCTACTAGCGGGGGAAGAGAGACCCAGTACTTC
clone_size: .; d_call: TRBD1; j_call: TRBJ1-5; v_call: TRBV19; cdr3_aa: CATRDRLQSSNQPQHF; cdr3_nt: TGTGCCACCAGGGACAGACTCCAATCTAGCAATCAGCCCCAGCATTTT
clone_size: .; d_call: TRBD1; j_call: TRBJ2-3; v_call: TRBV14; cdr3_aa: CASSRTGADTQYF; cdr3_nt: TGTGCCAGCAGCCGGACAGGGGCAGATACGCAGTATTTT
clone_size: .; d_call: .; j_call: TRBJ2-3; v_call: TRBV5-1; cdr3_aa: CASSLAGSSTDTQYF; cdr3_nt: TGCGCCAGCAGCTTGGCCGGGTCTAGCACAGATACGCAGTATTTT
clone_size: .; d_call: TRBD1; j_call: TRBJ1-2; v_call: TRBV4-1; cdr3_aa: CASSPGTGGDYNYGYTF; cdr3_nt: TGCGCCAGCAGCCCAGGGACAGGGGGCGATTATAACTATGGCTACACCTTC
clone_size: .; d_call: .; j_call: TRBJ1-5; v_call: TRBV27; cdr3_aa: CASHDGYSNQPQHF; cdr3_nt: TGTGCCAGCCATGACGGGTATAGCAATCAGCCCCAGCATTTT
clone_size: once; d_call: TRBD2; j_call: TRBJ2-1; v_call: TRBV7-6; cdr3_aa: CASSLAGGAYEQFF; cdr3_nt: TGTGCCAGCAGCTTGGCGGGGGGGGCCTATGAGCAGTTCTTC
clone_size: .; d_call: .; j_call: TRBJ1-5; v_call: TRBV24-1; cdr3_aa: CATSDPNVNQPQHF; cdr3_nt: TGTGCCACCAGTGACCCAAATGTCAATCAGCCCCAGCATTTT
clone_size: .; d_call: .; j_call: TRBJ1-1; v_call: TRBV6-5; cdr3_aa: CASSTGQNTEAFF; cdr3_nt: TGTGCCAGCAGTACTGGACAGAACACTGAAGCTTTCTTT
clone_size: .; d_call: TRBD2; j_call: TRBJ2-2; v_call: TRBV4-3; cdr3_aa: CASSQVYGGSTGELFF; cdr3_nt: TGCGCCAGCAGCCAAGTTTACGGGGGGAGCACCGGGGAGCTGTTTTTT
clone_size: .; d_call: .; j_call: TRBJ1-5; v_call: TRBV12-1; cdr3_aa: CASSDRVKGYSNQPQHF; cdr3_nt: TGTGCCAGCAGCGACAGGGTAAAAGGGTATAGCAATCAGCCCCAGCATTTT
clone_size: .; d_call: TRBD1; j_call: TRBJ1-1; v_call: TRBV6-5; cdr3_aa: CASSYSTGVNTEAFF; cdr3_nt: TGTGCCAGCAGTTACTCGACAGGGGTAAACACTGAAGCTTTCTTT
clone_size: once; d_call: .; j_call: TRBJ1-2; v_call: TRBV6-5; cdr3_aa: CASSYYLPGGYYGYTF; cdr3_nt: TGTGCCAGCAGTTACTATCTGCCGGGTGGATACTATGGCTACACCTTC
clone_size: .; d_call: .; j_call: TRBJ1-1; v_call: TRBV7-9; cdr3_aa: CASSSGVSSTEAFF; cdr3_nt: TGTGCCAGCAGCTCAGGGGTTTCTTCCACTGAAGCTTTCTTT
clone_size: .; d_call: TRBD1; j_call: TRBJ1-1; v_call: TRBV29-1; cdr3_aa: CSVDRTGGSEAFF; cdr3_nt: TGCAGCGTTGACCGGACAGGGGGCTCTGAAGCTTTCTTT
clone_size: .; d_call: TRBD1; j_call: TRBJ1-6; v_call: TRBV6-5; cdr3_aa: CASSSGQGAGSPLHF; cdr3_nt: TGTGCCAGCAGCTCGGGACAGGGGGCTGGTTCACCCCTCCACTTT
clone_size: .; d_call: .; j_call: TRBJ1-5; v_call: TRBV6-5; cdr3_aa: CASSRTESNQPQHF; cdr3_nt: TGTGCCAGCAGTCGGACAGAAAGCAATCAGCCCCAGCATTTT
clone_size: .; d_call: .; j_call: TRBJ1-2; v_call: TRBV5-1; cdr3_aa: CASWWGLRGVFGHYGYTF; cdr3_nt: TGCGCCAGCTGGTGGGGTCTGCGCGGGGTATTCGGCCATTATGGCTACACCTTC
clone_size: few; d_call: TRBD1; j_call: TRBJ2-6; v_call: TRBV10-3; cdr3_aa: CAISQPGQASSGANVLTF; cdr3_nt: TGTGCCATCAGTCAACCGGGACAGGCTAGCTCTGGGGCCAACGTCCTGACTTTC
clone_size: .; d_call: .; j_call: TRBJ2-1; v_call: TRBV14; cdr3_aa: CASSQTIRGEQFF; cdr3_nt: TGTGCCAGCAGCCAGACTATAAGAGGTGAGCAGTTCTTC
clone_size: .; d_call: TRBD1; j_call: TRBJ1-1; v_call: TRBV6-2/TRBV6-3; cdr3_aa: CASSYRPFRGQSSEAFF; cdr3_nt: TGTGCCAGCAGTTACCGACCCTTCAGGGGGCAGTCTTCTGAAGCTTTCTTT
clone_size: .; d_call: .; j_call: TRBJ2-5; v_call: TRBV28; cdr3_aa: CASTGLETQYF; cdr3_nt: TGTGCCAGCACGGGGTTGGAGACCCAGTACTTC
clone_size: few; d_call: TRBD1; j_call: TRBJ1-2; v_call: TRBV6-5; cdr3_aa: CASRGQEFGYGYTF; cdr3_nt: TGTGCCAGCCGGGGACAGGAATTCGGCTATGGCTACACCTTC
clone_size: .; d_call: TRBD1; j_call: TRBJ2-3; v_call: TRBV29-1; cdr3_aa: CSVDQGATDTQYF; cdr3_nt: TGCAGCGTTGATCAGGGGGCAACAGATACGCAGTATTTT
clone_size: .; d_call: TRBD1; j_call: TRBJ1-5; v_call: TRBV18; cdr3_aa: CASSPGTGVNQPQHF; cdr3_nt: TGTGCCAGCTCACCCGGGACAGGGGTAAATCAGCCCCAGCATTTT
clone_size: .; d_call: TRBD1; j_call: TRBJ1-6; v_call: TRBV4-1; cdr3_aa: CASSQDARGLGSPLHF; cdr3_nt: TGCGCCAGCAGCCAAGATGCCAGGGGGCTTGGTTCACCCCTCCACTTT
clone_size: .; d_call: .; j_call: TRBJ2-1; v_call: TRBV7-2; cdr3_aa: CASSPREGGGSEQFF; cdr3_nt: TGTGCCAGCAGTCCTCGGGAAGGGGGGGGCAGTGAGCAGTTCTTC
clone_size: .; d_call: .; j_call: TRBJ1-1; v_call: TRBV7-2; cdr3_aa: CASSAEMSTEAFF; cdr3_nt: TGTGCCAGCAGCGCCGAGATGAGTACTGAAGCTTTCTTT
clone_size: .; d_call: TRBD2; j_call: TRBJ2-1; v_call: TRBV5-4; cdr3_aa: CASSGLAGGYNEQFF; cdr3_nt: TGTGCCAGCAGCGGGTTAGCGGGGGGTTACAATGAGCAGTTCTTC
clone_size: .; d_call: .; j_call: TRBJ2-3; v_call: TRBV5-1; cdr3_aa: CASSNGDFPRDTQYF; cdr3_nt: TGCGCCAGCAGCAACGGGGACTTTCCCAGGGATACGCAGTATTTT
clone_size: .; d_call: .; j_call: TRBJ1-1; v_call: TRBV6-5; cdr3_aa: CASSEVAEAFF; cdr3_nt: TGTGCCAGCAGCGAGGTGGCAGAAGCTTTCTTT
clone_size: .; d_call: TRBD2; j_call: TRBJ2-2; v_call: TRBV2; cdr3_aa: CASSLRGATGELFF; cdr3_nt: TGTGCCAGCAGTTTGCGGGGGGCCACCGGGGAGCTGTTTTTT
clone_size: .; d_call: .; j_call: TRBJ2-7; v_call: TRBV3-1/TRBV3-2; cdr3_aa: CASSQGGRGGSYEQYF; cdr3_nt: TGTGCCAGCAGCCAAGGTGGGCGGGGAGGCTCCTACGAGCAGTACTTC
clone_size: few; d_call: .; j_call: TRBJ1-6; v_call: TRBV5-6; cdr3_aa: CASSPPGSLSYNSPLHF; cdr3_nt: TGTGCCAGCAGCCCGCCGGGTTCCCTCTCCTATAATTCACCCCTCCACTTT
clone_size: .; d_call: TRBD2; j_call: TRBJ2-7; v_call: TRBV13; cdr3_aa: CASSSQYLAGRYEQYF; cdr3_nt: TGTGCCAGCAGCTCCCAGTACCTAGCGGGACGCTACGAGCAGTACTTC
clone_size: once; d_call: .; j_call: TRBJ1-1; v_call: TRBV5-5; cdr3_aa: CASSQGITEAFF; cdr3_nt: TGTGCCAGCAGCCAGGGGATCACTGAAGCTTTCTTT
clone_size: .; d_call: .; j_call: TRBJ2-3; v_call: TRBV5-1; cdr3_aa: CASRSGLTDTDTQYF; cdr3_nt: TGCGCCAGCAGGTCGGGACTTACAGACACAGATACGCAGTATTTT
clone_size: once; d_call: TRBD2; j_call: TRBJ2-3; v_call: TRBV29-1; cdr3_aa: CSVLLVAGGLSSTDTQYF; cdr3_nt: TGCAGCGTTCTCCTAGTGGCGGGGGGCCTGAGTAGCACAGATACGCAGTATTTT
clone_size: .; d_call: .; j_call: TRBJ2-4; v_call: TRBV5-4; cdr3_aa: CASSLDSQRGQYF; cdr3_nt: TGTGCCAGCAGCTTGGACAGCCAAAGGGGTCAGTACTTC
clone_size: .; d_call: TRBD1; j_call: TRBJ1-6; v_call: TRBV14; cdr3_aa: CASSHGQGNSPLHF; cdr3_nt: TGTGCCAGCAGCCACGGACAGGGAAATTCACCCCTCCACTTT